The 32 T cell receptor beta chains presented below share a single source sample, sequenced in a study of shared clonotypes between healthy human individuals. Using immunoSEQ multiplex PCR, the repertoire was profiled, and TCRdb retains in-frame clones only, with some absent. The sample comprises about 1,800,000 clones, roughly 95% of which are singletons, and around 1% rests with the top ten. CD8 cells regarded as naive lacked CD45RO, were positively chosen for CCR7, and omitted terminally differentiated effector memory CD45RA+ cells. Sequencing used naive CD8+ T cells sorted from blood. The receptors originated from a man between 18 and 35 years old in good health.

The V call is TRBV13, the J call TRBJ2-7, with 7 bases lining up with TRBD1. Germline V gene data show CDR1 as PRHDT and CDR2 as FYEKMQ (reference sequence). The CDR3 consists of 16 residues. The junction had 8 bases not matched to a gene; V was cut back by 0 bases and J by 3 bases. CDR3 amino acids: CASSLGGQGVNYEQYF. The CDR3 DNA is TGTGCCAGCAGCTTAGGCGGGCAGGGGGTGAACTACGAGCAGTACTTC.

The chain couples TRBV6-5 to TRBJ2-7; 7 nucleotides agree with TRBD1. The CDR3 has 13 amino acids. The V gene's germline CDR1 is MNHEY and CDR2 SVGAGI. The V and J ends lost 2 bases and 7 bases, in that order; junction bases with no gene match: 5. The DNA for the CDR3 is TGTGCCAGCAGTTACACTGAGGGGGCGGAGCAGTACTTC. As protein: CASSYTEGAEQYF.

V is TRBV30 and J is TRBJ1-6, with D tentatively TRBD1 (6 bases). CDR1 is GTSNPN and CDR2 is SVGIG in the germline V gene (reference sequence). This CDR3 region has 15 residues. Trimming pared 2 bases from V and 10 bases from J, leaving 18 bases between. The DNA for the CDR3 is TGTGCCTGGAGTTATACCCCGACAGGAGAGTCACCCCTCCACTTT. It codes for CAWSYTPTGESPLHF.

The chain combines TRBV6-5 with TRBJ1-2; no clear D gene. The V and J ends lost 4 bases and 4 bases respectively, with 10 bases between them. Germline V gene sequence: CDR1 MNHEY, CDR2 SVGAGI. The length of the CDR3 is 13 residues. CDR3: CASSLTSLYGYTF. Here the CDR3 DNA reads TGTGCCAGCAGTTTGACAAGTCTCTATGGCTACACCTTC.

The chain couples TRBV7-6 to TRBJ2-3; 9 nucleotides line up with TRBD2. This CDR3 comprises 17 residues. V lost 2 bases and J lost 2; bases outside the gene matches: 8. The germline gives CDR1 SGHVS, CDR2 FNYEAQ. CDR3 nucleotide sequence: TGTGCCAGCAGCTTACTGCAGCGGGAGGCTCCCACAGATACGCAGTATTTT. Translated, it gives CASSLLQREAPTDTQYF.

The V call is TRBV19, the J call TRBJ1-4, with 7 bases aligning to TRBD1. CDR1 LNHDA and CDR2 SQIVND come from the germline V gene (reference sequence). The CDR3 extends over 12 amino acids. The V and J ends lost 5 bases and 6 bases, in that order; junction bases with no gene match: 0. In DNA form, the CDR3 reads TGTGCCAGTAGTGGGACAGATGAAAAACTGTTTTTT. Amino acid sequence: CASSGTDEKLFF. The full variable domain, with the rest looked up from reference TRBV19 and TRBJ1-4, is DGGITQSPKYLFRKEGQNVTLSCEQNLNHDAMYWYRQDPGQGLRLIYYSQIVNDFQKGDIAEGYSVSREKKESFPLTVTSAQKNPTAFYLCASSGTDEKLFFGSGTQLSVL.

V and J are TRBV4-1 and TRBJ2-2, with D perhaps matching TRBD2 (5 bases). The CDR3 is 13 amino acids. V was trimmed by 1 base and J by 7 bases, leaving 7 bases between them. Germline V lookup: CDR1 MGHRA, CDR2 YSYEKL. The chain's CDR3 is CASSQARVGELFF. The CDR3 DNA follows: TGCGCCAGCAGCCAAGCGAGGGTCGGGGAGCTGTTTTTT.

The chain carries TRBV2 and TRBJ2-6, with 7 bases identical to TRBD2. The CDR3 consists of 17 residues. Germline values: CDR1 SNHLY, CDR2 FYNNEI. Trimming took 4 bases from V and 2 from J; bases not matched to a gene: 8. Written as DNA, the CDR3 is TGTGCCAGCAGTGTGGTCGATCGGGGGGCTGGGGCCAACGTCCTGACTTTC. Its translation: CASSVVDRGAGANVLTF.

The rearrangement links TRBV5-1 to TRBJ2-7, with 10 bases that match TRBD1. Germline CDR1 and CDR2: SGHRS and YFSETQ. V trimming: 4 bases; J trimming: 3 bases; junction bases outside the gene matches: 4. This CDR3 has 14 residues. CDR3 region: CASSQGQGVYEQYF. The CDR3 DNA follows: TGCGCCAGCAGCCAAGGACAGGGGGTCTACGAGCAGTACTTC.

V usage is TRBV6-5 and J usage is TRBJ1-1, with TRBD1 as a possible D gene (5 bases). Deletions cut 2 bases from V and 7 bases from J, with 11 bases between. Germline V gene lookup returns CDR1 MNHEY and CDR2 SVGAGI. The CDR3 runs 13 residues. The CDR3 DNA is TGTGCCAGCAGTTACATGGGGGGGTTTGAAGCTTTCTTT. It yields the protein CASSYMGGFEAFF.

The chain recombines TRBV9 with TRBJ2-5, with 7 bases lining up with TRBD1. V gave up 4 bases and J gave up 5 bases; unmatched junction bases: 11. The germline gives CDR1 SGDLS, CDR2 YYNGEE. CDR3 length: 15 amino acids. The CDR3 spells CASSPRQGTSETQYF. Here the CDR3 DNA reads TGTGCCAGCAGCCCACGACAGGGAACGTCGGAGACCCAGTACTTC.

The genes are TRBV7-8 and TRBJ2-1; 11 nucleotides line up with TRBD2. With 5 bases clipped from V and 5 bases from J, the junction kept 5 bases outside the gene matches. The length of the CDR3 is 15 residues. Germline CDR1 and CDR2: SGHVS and FQNEAQ. CDR3 nucleotides: TGTGCCAGCAGCCCTTATAGCGGGAGGGACAATGAGCAGTTCTTC. This translates into CASSPYSGRDNEQFF.

This clone has only one observation. CDR3 residues: CASKGEEKLFF. CDR3 sequence (DNA): TGCGCCAGCAAGGGGGAGGAAAAACTGTTTTTT. This rearrangement joins TRBV4-3 to TRBJ1-4; possible D gene TRBD1, 6 bases. Germline V gives CDR1 LGHNA, CDR2 YSLEER. The ends were cut back, 7 bases at V and 8 bases at J, with 8 bases in the middle. CDR3 length: 11 residues.

This clone came up a few times. The chain recombines TRBV28 with TRBJ1-2; weak D call: TRBD1 (6 bases). CDR1 is MDHEN, CDR2 SYDVKM, per germline. The CDR3 has 14 amino acids. V gave up 5 bases and J gave up 8 bases, with 18 bases separating them. The CDR3 DNA reads TGTGCCAGCAGTCAGAGGTCGGGGGCTGGGGGCTACACCTTC. Its translation is CASSQRSGAGGYTF.

The J gene is TRBJ2-7, the V gene TRBV19; D is unresolved. Germline values: CDR1 LNHDA, CDR2 SQIVND (reference sequence). Trimming pared 4 bases from V and 2 bases from J, leaving 9 bases between. The length of the CDR3 is 13 residues. The CDR3, as DNA: TGTGCCAGTAGTAGGACCATCACCTACGAGCAGTACTTC. This encodes CASSRTITYEQYF.

Written as DNA, the CDR3 is TGCGCCAGCAGTTACCTTCCGGGACTAGCGGGAGCGGGCTCCTACGAGCAGTACTTC. Its protein product is CASSYLPGLAGAGSYEQYF. V usage is TRBV10-2 and J usage is TRBJ2-7, with TRBD2 matching over 14 bases. Losses at the gene ends were 5 bases for V and 0 bases for J; bases not matched to a gene: 12. The CDR3 sequence is 19 residues long. Germline V lookup: CDR1 WSHSY, CDR2 SAAADI.

The chain carries TRBV2 and TRBJ2-1; tentative D call: TRBD2 (5 bases). Trimming pared 2 bases from V and 4 bases from J, leaving 15 bases between. The germline CDR1 and CDR2 sequences are SNHLY and FYNNEI. The CDR3 loop spans 16 amino acids. This CDR3 reads CASSELGGGLYNEQFF. Written as DNA, the CDR3 is TGTGCCAGCAGTGAATTGGGTGGAGGATTGTACAATGAGCAGTTCTTC.

The chain links TRBV6-1 to TRBJ2-7; a possible D gene is TRBD2 (5 bases). This CDR3 comprises 15 residues. Germline assignment: CDR1 MNHNS and CDR2 SASEGT. Between the trimmed V and J ends, which lost 6 bases and 0 bases, there was a span of 15 bases. CDR3 sequence (DNA): TGTGCCAGCAGGAAGAGGGTGAGGGTCTCCTACGAGCAGTACTTC. It is translated as CASRKRVRVSYEQYF.

This clone has more than one count but fewer than ten. The chain links TRBV7-9 to TRBJ1-2, with D possibly TRBD1 on 5 matching bases. There are 12 residues in the CDR3. V lost 6 bases and J lost 8, with 13 bases in between. CDR1 is SEHNR and CDR2 is FQNEAQ in the germline V gene (reference sequence). Here the CDR3 reads CASSQSQGGYTF. CDR3 coding DNA: TGTGCCAGCAGTCAATCGCAGGGCGGCTACACCTTC.

The chain recombines TRBV5-1 with TRBJ2-1; 13 nucleotides match TRBD2. The CDR3 has 17 residues. Trimming at V came to 6 bases and at J to 0 bases, leaving 6 bases not matched to a gene. Per the germline V gene, CDR1 is SGHRS and CDR2 is YFSETQ. CDR3 amino acids: CASTSGLAGSSYNEQFF. As DNA, the CDR3 is TGCGCCAGCACTTCGGGACTAGCGGGAAGCTCCTACAATGAGCAGTTCTTC.

The CDR3 is CASSQDPPGVMWMEQYF. For the CDR3, the DNA is TGCGCCAGCAGCCAAGATCCGCCAGGGGTAATGTGGATGGAGCAGTATTTT. This sequence joins TRBV4-1 and TRBJ2-3; maybe TRBD1 (6 bases). The CDR3 consists of 17 residues. V was shortened by 0 bases and J by 11 bases, with 24 bases between the two germline ends. CDR1 and CDR2 from the germline V gene are MGHRA and YSYEKL.

The rearrangement joins TRBV7-2 to TRBJ2-3, with 13 bases identical to TRBD2. The CDR3 extends over 18 amino acids. Germline-derived CDR1 and CDR2 are SGHTA and FQGNSA. V lost 5 bases, J lost 0 bases, and 8 bases stayed unmatched. The CDR3 spells CASSHPGLAGLSTDTQYF. DNA for the CDR3: TGTGCCAGCAGCCACCCGGGACTAGCGGGGTTGAGCACAGATACGCAGTATTTT.

The rearrangement uses TRBV28 and TRBJ2-5; D is unresolved. Germline V gene sequence: CDR1 MDHEN, CDR2 SYDVKM. CDR3 length equals 12 residues. Trimming cost V 5 bases and J 5 bases, with 9 bases left between them. CDR3 coding DNA: TGTGCCAGCAGTGGCCCCGGGGAGACCCAGTACTTC. It translates to CASSGPGETQYF.

This rearrangement joins TRBV11-2 to TRBJ2-7; 14 nucleotides match TRBD2. The CDR3 is 16 residues long. CDR1 is SGHAT and CDR2 is FQNNGV in the germline V gene. Unmatched junction bases numbered 5, after V lost 4 bases and J lost 3 bases. The CDR3 here is CASSSGLAGVIYEQYF. CDR3 sequence (DNA): TGTGCCAGCAGCTCGGGACTAGCGGGAGTCATCTACGAGCAGTACTTC.

This chain links TRBV2 with TRBJ2-7; TRBD1 or TRBD2 may be the D gene (5 bases each). The length of the CDR3 is 13 residues. Germline V gene data show CDR1 as SNHLY and CDR2 as FYNNEI. Trimming stripped 4 bases from V and 2 bases from J, with 9 bases between. CDR3 residues: CASSGGVPYEQYF. CDR3 bases: TGTGCCAGCAGTGGAGGGGTCCCCTACGAGCAGTACTTC.

CDR3 sequence (DNA): TGTGCCAGCAGCTTGGGGACAGCTACGGTGGGGGGCGGAGAGACCCAGTACTTC. This sequence encodes CASSLGTATVGGGETQYF. The chain carries TRBV5-4 and TRBJ2-5; either TRBD1 or TRBD2 may fit D (6 bases each). CDR1 is SGHNT and CDR2 is YYREEE in the germline V gene (reference sequence). Between the trimmed V and J ends, which lost 0 bases and 4 bases, there was a span of 22 bases. The CDR3 runs 18 residues. The full variable domain, completed using reference TRBV5-4 and TRBJ2-5, is ETGVTQSPTHLIKTRGQQVTLRCSSQSGHNTVSWYQQALGQGPQFIFQYYREEENGRGNFPPRFSGLQFPNYSSELNVNALELDDSALYLCASSLGTATVGGGETQYFGPGTRLLVL.

The V call is TRBV5-4, the J call TRBJ1-1, with a possible D match to TRBD1 (6 bases). CDR1 is SGHNT, CDR2 YYREEE, per germline (reference sequence). The ends were cut back, 4 bases at V and 1 base at J, with 17 bases in the middle. This CDR3 region has 16 residues. The CDR3 region is CASSPWVGGGNTEAFF. For the CDR3, the DNA is TGTGCCAGCAGCCCCTGGGTAGGGGGGGGGAACACTGAAGCTTTCTTT.

The genes are TRBV27 and TRBJ1-2; weak D call: TRBD1 (5 bases). In germline, CDR1 is MNHEY, CDR2 SMNVEV (reference sequence). The CDR3 loop spans 16 amino acids. Trimming took off 4 bases at V and 3 bases at J, with 18 bases between the two ends. CDR3 bases: TGTGCCAGCAGTTCCTCCGGGGGGGGACTTGACTATGGCTACACCTTC. Translating gives CASSSSGGGLDYGYTF.

The rearrangement joins TRBV28 to TRBJ2-1; TRBD2 aligns across 10 bases. Germline V gene data show CDR1 as MDHEN and CDR2 as SYDVKM. V gave up 6 bases and J gave up 6 bases; unmatched junction bases: 14. The CDR3 covers 17 residues. The CDR3: CASSLPYQRGGVNEQFF. The CDR3 DNA sequence: TGTGCCAGCAGCCTCCCCTACCAGCGGGGGGGAGTCAATGAGCAGTTCTTC.

The chain joins TRBV7-9 to TRBJ2-1; D uncertain. Germline V CDR1 and CDR2: SEHNR, FQNEAQ (reference sequence). The ends were cut back, 5 bases at V and 4 bases at J, with 12 bases in the middle. The CDR3 runs to 14 residues. CDR3 region: CASSSHVNYNEQFF. CDR3 coding DNA: TGTGCCAGCAGCAGTCATGTTAATTACAATGAGCAGTTCTTC.

This chain uses TRBV19 with TRBJ1-1; D gene unclear. Trimming left V 3 bases short and J 8 bases short, with 13 bases between. The CDR3 sequence is 13 residues long. Germline CDR1 LNHDA, CDR2 SQIVND (reference sequence). The CDR3 protein is CASSIFGVGEAFF. CDR3 nucleotide sequence: TGTGCCAGTAGTATTTTTGGGGTAGGAGAAGCTTTCTTT. Full variable domain (rest looked up from reference TRBV19 and TRBJ1-1): DGGITQSPKYLFRKEGQNVTLSCEQNLNHDAMYWYRQDPGQGLRLIYYSQIVNDFQKGDIAEGYSVSREKKESFPLTVTSAQKNPTAFYLCASSIFGVGEAFFGQGTRLTVV.

The chain carries TRBV30 and TRBJ1-1; D uncertain. V dropped 4 bases and J dropped 2 bases, with 11 bases sitting between them. CDR1 GTSNPN and CDR2 SVGIG come from the germline V gene (reference sequence). This CDR3 is built from 13 residues. The CDR3 loop reads CAWTAGFNTEAFF. CDR3 coding DNA: TGTGCCTGGACGGCGGGATTCAACACTGAAGCTTTCTTT.